This T cell receptor beta chain stems from a study of cytomegalovirus exposure and HLA in healthy donors. The study's findings and limits: The authors enumerated over 150 TCR beta chains as linked to cytomegalovirus. The classifier reportedly diagnosed cytomegalovirus status with high specificity and sensitivity.

Profiled with immunoSEQ multiplex PCR; TCRdb holds only in-frame clones, not every one. There are 200,000 or so clones in the sample; roughly 84% occur only once, and 13% lies in the top ten. Turning to this clone: The antigen remains unidentified.

The germline V gene has CDR1 SGHKS and CDR2 YYEKEE (reference sequence). V trimming: 2 bases; J trimming: 1 base; junction bases outside the gene matches: 1. This CDR3 region has 15 residues. The V gene is TRBV5-5, the J gene TRBJ2-3; 10 bases fit TRBD2. This clonotype was sampled from a woman younger than 45 in good health and CMV-seropositive. Specimen: PBMCs. The CDR3 sequence: CASSLLAGRTDTQYF. CDR3 sequence (DNA): TGTGCCAGCAGCTTACTAGCGGGACGCACAGATACGCAGTATTTT.